The TCR beta chain described here comes from a study of shared clonotypes between healthy human individuals. Looking at the study overall: Plates per donor: three CD4 naive, three CD4 memory, two CD8 naive, one CD8 memory. Overall study results and limits: Some clonotypes were shared by all four sorted-subset donors, while others were not shared. The non-shared ones had lower generation probabilities than the shared ones.

Here immunoSEQ multiplex PCR was the method, and the copy in TCRdb shows in-frame clones only, minus some. The sample yields about 980,000 clones, 76% seen once. J lost 9 bases, V lost 2 bases, and 7 bases had no gene match. Per germline, CDR1 SNHLY and CDR2 FYNNEI. The CDR3 has 14 residues. Concerning this clone: Antigen unknown.

V and J are TRBV2 and TRBJ1-5, with 7 positions matching TRBD1. This clonotype originated in a man between 18 and 35 years old in good health. The specimen was memory CD4+ T cells sorted from blood. Subset reported: CD45RA-negative fraction. As DNA, the CDR3 is TGTGCCAGCAGTGAAAGGGCCAGGGGGGGGCCCCAGCATTTT. This gives the protein CASSERARGGPQHF.